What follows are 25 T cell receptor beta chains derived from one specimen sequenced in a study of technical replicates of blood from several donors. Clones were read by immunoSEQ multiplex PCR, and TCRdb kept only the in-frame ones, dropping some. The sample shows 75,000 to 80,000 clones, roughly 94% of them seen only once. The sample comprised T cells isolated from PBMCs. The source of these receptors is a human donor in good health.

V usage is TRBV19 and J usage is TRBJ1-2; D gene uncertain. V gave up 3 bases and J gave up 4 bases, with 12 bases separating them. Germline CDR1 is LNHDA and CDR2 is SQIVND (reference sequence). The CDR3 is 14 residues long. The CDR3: CASSMVAGSYGYTF. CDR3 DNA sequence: TGTGCCAGTAGTATGGTTGCAGGTAGCTATGGCTACACCTTC.

CDR3 in amino acids: CASGGVITDTQYF. The CDR3 region has the DNA TGTGCCAGCGGAGGGGTGATCACAGATACGCAGTATTTT. This chain connects TRBV14 to TRBJ2-3, with D tentatively TRBD2 (6 bases). Germline CDR1 is SGHDN and CDR2 is FVKESK. V was cut by 8 bases and J by 2 bases, with 11 bases left in between. CDR3 length: 13 residues.

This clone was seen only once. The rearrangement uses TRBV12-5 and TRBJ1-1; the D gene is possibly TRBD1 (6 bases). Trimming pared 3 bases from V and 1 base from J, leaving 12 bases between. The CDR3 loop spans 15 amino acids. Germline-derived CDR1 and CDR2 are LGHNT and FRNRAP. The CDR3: CASGFSQGENTEAFF. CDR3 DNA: TGTGCTAGTGGTTTTTCACAGGGAGAGAACACTGAAGCTTTCTTT.

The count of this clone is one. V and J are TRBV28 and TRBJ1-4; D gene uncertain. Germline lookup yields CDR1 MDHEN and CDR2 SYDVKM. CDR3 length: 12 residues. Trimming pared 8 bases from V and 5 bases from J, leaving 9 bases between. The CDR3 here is CASRTVNEKLFF. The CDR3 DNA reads TGTGCCAGCCGTACAGTGAATGAAAAACTGTTTTTT.

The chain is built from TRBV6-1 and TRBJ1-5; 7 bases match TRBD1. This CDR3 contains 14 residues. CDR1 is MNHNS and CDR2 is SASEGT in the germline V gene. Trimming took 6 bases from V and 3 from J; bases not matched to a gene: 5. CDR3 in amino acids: CASRNTGVNQPQHF. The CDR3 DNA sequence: TGTGCCAGCAGGAATACAGGGGTCAATCAGCCCCAGCATTTT.

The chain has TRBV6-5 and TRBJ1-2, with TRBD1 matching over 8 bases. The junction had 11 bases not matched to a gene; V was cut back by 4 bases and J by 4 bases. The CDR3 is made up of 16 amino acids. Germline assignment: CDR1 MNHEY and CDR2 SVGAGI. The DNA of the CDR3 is TGTGCCAGCAGTTCCGGGACAGGTGGTCTCCTCTATGGCTACACCTTC. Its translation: CASSSGTGGLLYGYTF.

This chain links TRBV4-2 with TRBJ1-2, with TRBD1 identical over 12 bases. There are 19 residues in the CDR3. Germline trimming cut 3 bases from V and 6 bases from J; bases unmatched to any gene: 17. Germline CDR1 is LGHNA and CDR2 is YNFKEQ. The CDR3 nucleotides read TGTGCCAGCAGCCAGGCCCAATCGGGACAGGGGGCACGATTGGATGGCTACACCTTC. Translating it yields CASSQAQSGQGARLDGYTF.

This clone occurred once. CDR3 nucleotide sequence: TGTGCCAGTAGTAGAGCCACAGATACGCAGTATTTT. Protein sequence: CASSRATDTQYF. The V call is TRBV19, the J call TRBJ2-3, with D hard to call. The germline CDR1 and CDR2 sequences are LNHDA and SQIVND (reference sequence). The CDR3 sequence is 12 residues long. V was clipped by 4 bases and J by 2 bases, with 4 bases between them.

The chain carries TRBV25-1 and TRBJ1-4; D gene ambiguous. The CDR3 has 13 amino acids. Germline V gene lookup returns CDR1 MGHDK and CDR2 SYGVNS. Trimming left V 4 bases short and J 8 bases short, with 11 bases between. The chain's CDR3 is CASSAYNGEKLFF. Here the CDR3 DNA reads TGTGCCAGCAGTGCATACAACGGGGAAAAACTGTTTTTT.

DNA for the CDR3: TGCGCCAGCAGCGAGTCCCGGACAATCAGGAACGGCTACACCTTC. Translated, it gives CASSESRTIRNGYTF. V usage is TRBV5-1 and J usage is TRBJ1-2; D is perhaps TRBD1 (5 bases). The V gene's germline CDR1 is SGHRS and CDR2 YFSETQ. The V end was cut by 4 bases, the J end by 8 bases, with 21 bases between. This CDR3 has 15 amino acids. The full variable domain, its missing parts supplied by reference TRBV5-1 and TRBJ1-2, is KAGVTQTPRYLIKTRGQQVTLSCSPISGHRSVSWYQQTPGQGLQFLFEYFSETQRNKGNFPGRFSGRQFSNSRSEMNVSTLELGDSALYLCASSESRTIRNGYTFGSGTRLTVV.

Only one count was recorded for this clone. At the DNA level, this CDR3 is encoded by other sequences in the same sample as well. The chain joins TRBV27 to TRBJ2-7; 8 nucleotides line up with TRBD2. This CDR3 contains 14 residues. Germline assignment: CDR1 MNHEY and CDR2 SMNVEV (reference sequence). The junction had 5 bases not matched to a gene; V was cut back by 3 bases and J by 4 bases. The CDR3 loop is CASSFSSGPYEQYF. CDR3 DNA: TGTGCCAGCAGTTTTTCTAGCGGGCCTTACGAGCAGTACTTC.

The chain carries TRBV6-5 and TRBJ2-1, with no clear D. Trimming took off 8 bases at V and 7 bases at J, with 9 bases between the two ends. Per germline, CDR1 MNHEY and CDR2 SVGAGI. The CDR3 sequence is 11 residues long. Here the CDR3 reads CASGYGNEQFF. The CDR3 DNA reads TGTGCCAGCGGATACGGGAATGAGCAGTTCTTC.

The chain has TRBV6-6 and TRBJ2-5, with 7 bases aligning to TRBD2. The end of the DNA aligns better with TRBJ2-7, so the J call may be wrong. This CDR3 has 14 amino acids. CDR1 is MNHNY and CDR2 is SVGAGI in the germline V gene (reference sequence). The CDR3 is CASRPRDYSYEQYF. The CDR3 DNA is TGTGCCAGCAGGCCTCGGGACTACTCCTACGAGCAGTACTTC.

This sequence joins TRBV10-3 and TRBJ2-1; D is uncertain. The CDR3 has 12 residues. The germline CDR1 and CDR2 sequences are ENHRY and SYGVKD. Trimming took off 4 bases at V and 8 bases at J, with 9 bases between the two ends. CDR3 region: CAISVRSDEQFF. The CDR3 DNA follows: TGTGCCATCAGTGTCAGGTCCGATGAGCAGTTCTTC.

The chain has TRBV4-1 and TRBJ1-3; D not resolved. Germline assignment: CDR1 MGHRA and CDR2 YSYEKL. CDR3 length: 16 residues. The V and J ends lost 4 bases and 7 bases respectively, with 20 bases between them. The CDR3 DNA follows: TGCGCCAGCAGCCTTGGACGGGAGTTGTTTGGGAACACCATATATTTT. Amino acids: CASSLGRELFGNTIYF.

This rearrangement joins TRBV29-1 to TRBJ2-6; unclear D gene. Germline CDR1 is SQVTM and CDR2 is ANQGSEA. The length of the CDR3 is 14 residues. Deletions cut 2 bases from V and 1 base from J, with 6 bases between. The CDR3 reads CSVESRSGANVLTF. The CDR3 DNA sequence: TGCAGCGTTGAATCCCGTTCTGGGGCCAACGTCCTGACTTTC.

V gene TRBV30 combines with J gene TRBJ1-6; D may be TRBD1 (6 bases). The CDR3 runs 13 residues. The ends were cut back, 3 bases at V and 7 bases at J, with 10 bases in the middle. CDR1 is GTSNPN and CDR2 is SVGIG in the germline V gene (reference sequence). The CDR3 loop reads CAWSAGENSPLHF. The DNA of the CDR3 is TGTGCCTGGAGCGCAGGGGAGAATTCACCCCTCCACTTT.

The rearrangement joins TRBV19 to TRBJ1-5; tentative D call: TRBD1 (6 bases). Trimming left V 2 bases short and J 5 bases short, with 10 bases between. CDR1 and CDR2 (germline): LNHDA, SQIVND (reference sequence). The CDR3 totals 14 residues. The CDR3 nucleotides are TGTGCCAGTAGTATATCACAGGGCTATCAGCCCCAGCATTTT. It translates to CASSISQGYQPQHF. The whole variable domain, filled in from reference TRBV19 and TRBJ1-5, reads DGGITQSPKYLFRKEGQNVTLSCEQNLNHDAMYWYRQDPGQGLRLIYYSQIVNDFQKGDIAEGYSVSREKKESFPLTVTSAQKNPTAFYLCASSISQGYQPQHFGDGTRLSIL.

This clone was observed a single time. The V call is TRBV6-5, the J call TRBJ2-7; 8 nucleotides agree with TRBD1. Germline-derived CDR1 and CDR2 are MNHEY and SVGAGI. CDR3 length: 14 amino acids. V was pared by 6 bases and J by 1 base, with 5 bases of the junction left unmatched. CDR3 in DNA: TGTGCCAGCAGCTTACAGGGGGGTTCCTACGAGCAGTACTTC. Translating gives CASSLQGGSYEQYF.

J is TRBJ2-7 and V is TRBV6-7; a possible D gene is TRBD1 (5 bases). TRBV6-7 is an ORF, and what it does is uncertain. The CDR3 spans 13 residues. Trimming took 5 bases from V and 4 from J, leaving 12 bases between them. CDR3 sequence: CASSPPKGYEQYF. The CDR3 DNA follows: TGTGCCAGCAGTCCCCCGAAGGGGTACGAGCAGTACTTC.

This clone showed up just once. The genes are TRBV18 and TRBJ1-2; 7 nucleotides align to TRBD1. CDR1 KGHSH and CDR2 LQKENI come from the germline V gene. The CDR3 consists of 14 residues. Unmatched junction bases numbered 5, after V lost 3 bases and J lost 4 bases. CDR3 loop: CASSPPGQRYGYTF. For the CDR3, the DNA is TGTGCCAGCTCACCCCCGGGACAGCGCTATGGCTACACCTTC.

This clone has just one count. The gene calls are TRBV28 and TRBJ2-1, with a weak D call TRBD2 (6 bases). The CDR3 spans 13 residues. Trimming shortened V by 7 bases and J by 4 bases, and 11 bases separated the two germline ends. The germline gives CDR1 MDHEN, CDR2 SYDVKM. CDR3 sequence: CASMGRLYNEQFF. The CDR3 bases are TGTGCCAGCATGGGGAGGCTTTACAATGAGCAGTTCTTC.

CDR3 sequence reads: CASSLRDRGYYGYTF. DNA of the CDR3: TGTGCCAGCAGTCTCCGGGACAGGGGGTACTATGGCTACACCTTC. V usage is TRBV6-5 and J usage is TRBJ1-2; TRBD1 matches at 11 bases. The CDR3 is 15 residues long. Trimming removed 5 bases from V and 3 bases from J; junction bases left unmatched: 5. Germline CDR1 MNHEY, CDR2 SVGAGI.

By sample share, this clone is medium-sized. The CDR3 DNA reads as TGTGCCCGACCCGGAGGGGAGGGTGATGGCGGGGAGCTGTTTTTT. This translates into CARPGGEGDGGELFF. The chain links TRBV30 to TRBJ2-2, with 7 bases that match TRBD2. The trim removed 8 bases at V and 7 bases at J, leaving 16 bases unmatched. The CDR3 sequence is 15 residues long. Germline values: CDR1 GTSNPN, CDR2 SVGIG (reference sequence).

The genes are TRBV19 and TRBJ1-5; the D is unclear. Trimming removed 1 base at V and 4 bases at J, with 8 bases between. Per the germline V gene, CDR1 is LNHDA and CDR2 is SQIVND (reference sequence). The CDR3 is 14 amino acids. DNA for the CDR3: TGTGCCAGTAGTATAGTACCCGGGAATCAGCCCCAGCATTTT. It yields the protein CASSIVPGNQPQHF.